Listed here are 23 T cell receptor beta chains from one sample, sequenced in a study of brain T cells in children with intractable seizures. Profiling relied on immunoSEQ multiplex PCR, and the TCRdb table lists in-frame clones only, not all of them. The table records about 5,100 clones, about 92% of them present only once. Only cases whose brain tissue showed the highest T cell transcript signatures were sequenced. This sample comprised resected brain tissue, obtained at surgery. Source of these receptors: a boy less than two years old with focal cortical dysplasia and intractable seizures.

The V gene is TRBV18, the J gene TRBJ1-1; maybe TRBD1 (6 bases). Between the trimmed V and J ends, which lost 2 bases and 4 bases, there was a span of 23 bases. Germline CDR1 is KGHSH and CDR2 is LQKENI. This CDR3 is 18 amino acids long. CDR3 in amino acids: CASSPFVSPTGMGTEAFF. Here the CDR3 DNA reads TGTGCCAGCTCACCATTTGTATCGCCCACAGGGATGGGCACTGAAGCTTTCTTT.

This rearrangement joins TRBV5-1 to TRBJ1-4; a weak D match, TRBD1 (5 bases). The germline V and J ends were trimmed by 1 base and 8 bases, with 15 bases remaining between them. CDR1 and CDR2 from the germline V gene are SGHRS and YFSETQ. There are 15 residues in the CDR3. CDR3 bases: TGCGCCAGCAGCTTGTCGATGGGGGAGAGCGAAAAACTGTTTTTT. Amino acid sequence: CASSLSMGESEKLFF.

The chain is built from TRBV5-1 and TRBJ2-3; 7 bases are a match to TRBD2. This CDR3 has 15 residues. J was trimmed by 3 bases and V by 0 bases; bases with no gene match: 4. Germline V gene lookup returns CDR1 SGHRS and CDR2 YFSETQ. CDR3 sequence: CASSLVAGETDTQYF. CDR3 in DNA: TGCGCCAGCAGCTTGGTTGCGGGGGAGACAGATACGCAGTATTTT. The complete variable domain, with remaining parts taken from reference TRBV5-1 and TRBJ2-3, reads KAGVTQTPRYLIKTRGQQVTLSCSPISGHRSVSWYQQTPGQGLQFLFEYFSETQRNKGNFPGRFSGRQFSNSRSEMNVSTLELGDSALYLCASSLVAGETDTQYFGPGTRLTVL.

The chain links TRBV23-1 to TRBJ1-1; D is unclear. TRBV23-1 is an ORF, and what it does is uncertain. CDR3 size: 15 residues. V lost 2 bases, J lost 3 bases, and 13 bases lay in between. The CDR3 bases are TGCGCCAGCAGTCAAACCCGGGTGCAGGACACTGAAGCTTTCTTT. Translated, it gives CASSQTRVQDTEAFF.

This clone showed up just once. The chain uses TRBV19 and TRBJ1-1; 11 bases fit TRBD1. V trimming: 7 bases; J trimming: 3 bases; junction bases outside the gene matches: 10. CDR3 length: 16 amino acids. CDR1 and CDR2 (germline): LNHDA, SQIVND (reference sequence). CDR3 residues: CASTPGQGVWYTEAFF. The CDR3 nucleotides read TGTGCCAGTACTCCGGGACAGGGGGTCTGGTACACTGAAGCTTTCTTT.

The V gene is TRBV9, the J gene TRBJ2-3, with 12 bases that match TRBD2. There are 16 residues in the CDR3. J was trimmed by 0 bases and V by 4 bases; bases with no gene match: 3. The germline V gene encodes CDR1 SGDLS and CDR2 YYNGEE. DNA of the CDR3: TGTGCCAGCAGCACCGGGACTAGCGGGAGCACAGATACGCAGTATTTT. This sequence encodes CASSTGTSGSTDTQYF.

The gene calls are TRBV3-1 (or the pseudogene TRBV3-2) and TRBJ2-5; D gene uncertain. CDR1 is LGHDT, CDR2 YNNKEL, per germline (reference sequence). The length of the CDR3 is 12 residues. V was clipped by 3 bases and J by 4 bases, with 6 bases between them. Here the CDR3 DNA reads TGTGCCAGCAGCCAGGTCCCAGAGACCCAGTACTTC. This codes for CASSQVPETQYF.

The chain joins TRBV7-6 to TRBJ2-3, with 14 bases matching TRBD2. The CDR3 length is 19 residues. Trimming at V came to 5 bases and at J to 1 base, leaving 11 bases not matched to a gene. CDR1 is SGHVS, CDR2 FNYEAQ, per germline. The DNA for the CDR3 is TGTGCCAGCAGCCCACGGGGACTAGCGGGGGCCCGAGGCACAGATACGCAGTATTTT. Translating gives CASSPRGLAGARGTDTQYF.

This chain connects TRBV9 to TRBJ2-5, with 10 bases identical to TRBD2. Trimming cost V 0 bases and J 5 bases; bases outside gene matches: 7. The germline V gene has CDR1 SGDLS and CDR2 YYNGEE. This CDR3 comprises 16 residues. This CDR3 reads CASSVDFLAGEETQYF. The DNA for the CDR3 is TGTGCCAGCAGCGTAGATTTCCTAGCGGGAGAGGAGACCCAGTACTTC.

The chain employs TRBV5-6 and TRBJ2-7, with D possibly being TRBD1 (5 bases). Looked up from germline, CDR1 is SGHDT and CDR2 is YYEEEE. V shed 10 bases and J shed 1 base, with 15 bases lying between them. The CDR3 is 13 residues long. The CDR3 loop reads CASSKGSSYEQYF. In DNA, the CDR3 is TGTGCCTCCTCCAAGGGGTCTTCCTACGAGCAGTACTTC. Based on the CDR3 plus reference TRBV5-6 and TRBJ2-7, the full variable domain is DAGVTQSPTHLIKTRGQQVTLRCSPKSGHDTVSWYQQALGQGPQFIFQYYEEEERQRGNFPDRFSGHQFPNYSSELNVNALLLGDSALYLCASSKGSSYEQYFGPGTRLTVT.

The rearrangement uses TRBV7-3 and TRBJ2-1, with 10 bases identical to TRBD2. The CDR3 consists of 14 residues. Per germline, CDR1 SGHTA and CDR2 FQGTGA. The V gene end was trimmed by 6 bases and the J gene end by 12 bases; junction bases not matched to a gene: 11. CDR3 bases: TGTGCCAGCAGACTGACTAGCGGGTCGCCCTGGCAGTTCTTC. Translation: CASRLTSGSPWQFF.

The CDR3 is CASSPPGTTRNEQYF. The CDR3 nucleotides read TGCGCCAGCAGTCCCCCCGGGACAACCAGGAACGAGCAGTACTTC. V usage is TRBV4-1 and J usage is TRBJ2-7; a weak D match, TRBD1 (6 bases). V lost 6 bases to trimming and J lost 5 bases, with 20 bases between them. CDR1 MGHRA and CDR2 YSYEKL come from the germline V gene. The CDR3 contains 15 residues.

The genes are TRBV27 and TRBJ1-5; tentatively, D is TRBD1 (5 bases). V was trimmed by 5 bases and J by 2 bases, leaving 16 bases between them. Germline V gene data show CDR1 as MNHEY and CDR2 as SMNVEV (reference sequence). This CDR3 is built from 16 residues. This CDR3 is CASSSWGEVGNQPQHF. CDR3 DNA: TGTGCCAGCAGTAGTTGGGGGGAGGTCGGCAATCAGCCCCAGCATTTT.

This clone was detected once. V usage is TRBV3-1 (or the pseudogene TRBV3-2) and J usage is TRBJ2-5; D remains unclear. Per germline, CDR1 LGHDT and CDR2 YNNKEL (reference sequence). V lost 1 base to trimming and J lost 5 bases, with 11 bases between them. CDR3 length: 14 residues. In DNA, the CDR3 is TGTGCCAGCAGCCAAGGTCCCTTTTTGGAGACCCAGTACTTC. Translating gives CASSQGPFLETQYF.

The V gene is TRBV9, the J gene TRBJ2-7, with D uncertain. Trimming pared 3 bases from V and 6 bases from J, leaving 13 bases between. This CDR3 spans 13 amino acids. CDR1 SGDLS and CDR2 YYNGEE come from the germline V gene. CDR3 residues: CASSGVMWGEQYF. DNA for the CDR3: TGTGCCAGCAGCGGAGTGATGTGGGGCGAGCAGTACTTC. Looking up the rest from reference TRBV9 and TRBJ2-7 gives the full variable domain: DSGVTQTPKHLITATGQRVTLRCSPRSGDLSVYWYQQSLDQGLQFLIQYYNGEERAKGNILERFSAQQFPDLHSELNLSSLELGDSALYFCASSGVMWGEQYFGPGTRLTVT.

The chain has TRBV18 and TRBJ2-3; D gene uncertain. V lost 1 base and J lost 6, with 11 bases in between. This CDR3 spans 14 amino acids. The V gene's germline CDR1 is KGHSH and CDR2 LQKENI. DNA of the CDR3: TGTGCCAGCTCACCACTGGTCGACGCGGATACGCAGTATTTT. It encodes CASSPLVDADTQYF.

The chain employs TRBV25-1 and TRBJ2-2; D gene ambiguous. This CDR3 region has 16 residues. V lost 2 bases to trimming and J lost 1 base, with 11 bases between them. Germline CDR1 MGHDK, CDR2 SYGVNS. This chain's CDR3 is CASSEPGRLNTGELFF. The CDR3, as DNA: TGTGCCAGCAGTGAACCGGGCCGCTTGAACACCGGGGAGCTGTTTTTT.

This clone was observed a single time. The gene calls are TRBV5-1 and TRBJ2-3, with 14 bases aligning to TRBD2. Germline V gene sequence: CDR1 SGHRS, CDR2 YFSETQ. V gave up 4 bases and J gave up 7 bases; unmatched junction bases: 11. CDR3 length: 17 amino acids. CDR3 coding DNA: TGCGCCAGCAGCCTAGGGACTAGCGGGAGAGGTACAAATACGCAGTATTTT. It specifies CASSLGTSGRGTNTQYF. The complete variable domain, with remaining parts taken from reference TRBV5-1 and TRBJ2-3, reads KAGVTQTPRYLIKTRGQQVTLSCSPISGHRSVSWYQQTPGQGLQFLFEYFSETQRNKGNFPGRFSGRQFSNSRSEMNVSTLELGDSALYLCASSLGTSGRGTNTQYFGPGTRLTVL.

This chain uses TRBV7-9 with TRBJ2-7; 9 bases are a match to TRBD1. In germline, CDR1 is SEHNR, CDR2 FQNEAQ (reference sequence). The CDR3 runs to 16 residues. J gave up 5 bases and V 6 bases, and 14 bases lay outside the gene matches. CDR3 region: CASSPRVQGAPNEQYF. The DNA for the CDR3 is TGTGCCAGCAGTCCTAGGGTACAGGGGGCCCCGAACGAGCAGTACTTC.

The rearrangement links TRBV7-9 to TRBJ2-1; 8 nucleotides agree with TRBD1. Germline values: CDR1 SEHNR, CDR2 FQNEAQ (reference sequence). CDR3 size: 13 residues. V lost 10 bases to trimming and J lost 5 bases; unmatched junction nucleotides: 7. Written as DNA, the CDR3 is TGTGCCACCAGGGGGCAGGGCAACAATGAGCAGTTCTTC. It yields the protein CATRGQGNNEQFF.

The rearrangement joins TRBV5-1 to TRBJ2-1; the D gene is possibly TRBD1 (6 bases). The CDR3 extends over 13 amino acids. V dropped 0 bases and J dropped 8 bases, with 9 bases sitting between them. The germline CDR1 and CDR2 sequences are SGHRS and YFSETQ. As DNA, the CDR3 is TGCGCCAGCAGCTTGGACAGGGACCATGAGCAGTTCTTC. Protein product: CASSLDRDHEQFF.

The chain has TRBV9 and TRBJ1-4, with D possibly being TRBD1 (5 bases). Trimming removed 4 bases from V and 0 bases from J, with 19 bases in between. Germline V gives CDR1 SGDLS, CDR2 YYNGEE. The length of the CDR3 is 18 residues. The CDR3 here is CASSLGRDRYATNEKLFF. In DNA form, the CDR3 reads TGTGCCAGCAGCCTCGGACGGGACCGTTATGCAACTAATGAAAAACTGTTTTTT.

V is TRBV19 and J is TRBJ2-3, with 8 bases that match TRBD2. Germline assignment: CDR1 LNHDA and CDR2 SQIVND (reference sequence). After removal of 3 bases from V and 2 bases from J, the junction contained 7 bases not matched to a gene. The CDR3 is 16 residues long. In nucleotides, the CDR3 is TGTGCCAGTAGTATTGGTTCGGGGGGGTACACAGATACGCAGTATTTT. Residues: CASSIGSGGYTDTQYF.